This T cell receptor beta chain was recovered during a study of blood T cell repertoires in COVID-19. Study summary: Samples came from the United States, Italy and Spain, spanning acute and convalescent COVID-19. From T cells, B-cell-depleted T cells, or PBMCs came the material, which was cDNA or gDNA.

Per the original data handling: Reference gene primers were amplified, and this amplification served to estimate nucleated cell counts. The repertoire was sequenced with immunoSEQ multiplex PCR; TCRdb's copy has only in-frame clones and lacks some. The DNA was the basis for D and trimming; V, J and clone size are from that table. Among approximately 210,000 clones listed, 86% were seen once. Trimming removed 1 base at V and 8 bases at J, with 11 bases between. The CDR3 length is 13 residues. Germline assignment: CDR1 LGHDT and CDR2 YNNKEL (reference sequence). Sequencing was done on a sample of peripheral blood. The chain carries TRBV3-1 (or the pseudogene TRBV3-2) and TRBJ1-2; no clear D gene. The source is a woman aged 65 to 85 with acute or convalescent COVID-19. The CDR3 nucleotides are TGTGCCAGCAGCCAAGTTGTGGGGAGCGGCTACACCTTC. Translation gives CASSQVVGSGYTF.